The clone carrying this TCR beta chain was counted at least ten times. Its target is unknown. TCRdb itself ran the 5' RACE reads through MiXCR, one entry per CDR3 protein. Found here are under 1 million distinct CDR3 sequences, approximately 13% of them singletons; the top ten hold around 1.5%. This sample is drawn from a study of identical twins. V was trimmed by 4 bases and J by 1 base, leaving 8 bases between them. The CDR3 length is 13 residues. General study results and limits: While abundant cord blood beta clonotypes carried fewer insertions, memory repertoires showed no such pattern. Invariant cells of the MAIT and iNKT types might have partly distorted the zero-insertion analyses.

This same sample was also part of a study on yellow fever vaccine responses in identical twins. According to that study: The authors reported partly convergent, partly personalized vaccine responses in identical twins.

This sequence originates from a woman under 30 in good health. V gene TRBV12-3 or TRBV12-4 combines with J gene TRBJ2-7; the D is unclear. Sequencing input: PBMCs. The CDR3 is CASSSWVSYEQYF. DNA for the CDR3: TGTGCCAGCAGTTCTTGGGTTTCCTACGAGCAGTACTTC.